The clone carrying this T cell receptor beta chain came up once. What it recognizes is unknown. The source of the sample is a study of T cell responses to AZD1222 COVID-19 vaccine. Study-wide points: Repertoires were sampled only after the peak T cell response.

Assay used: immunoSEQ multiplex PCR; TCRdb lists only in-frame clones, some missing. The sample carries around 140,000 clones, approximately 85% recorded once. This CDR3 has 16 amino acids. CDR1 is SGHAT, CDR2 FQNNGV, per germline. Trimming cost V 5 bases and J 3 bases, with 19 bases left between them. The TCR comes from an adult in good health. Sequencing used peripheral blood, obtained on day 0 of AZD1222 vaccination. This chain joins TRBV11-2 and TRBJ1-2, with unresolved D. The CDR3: CASSTHYGGVDYGYTF. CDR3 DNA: TGTGCCAGCAGCACCCATTACGGCGGAGTAGACTATGGCTACACCTTC.